This TCR beta chain comes out of a study of cytomegalovirus exposure and HLA in healthy donors. Germline V gene lookup returns CDR1 LNHDA and CDR2 SQIVND (reference sequence). Trimming took off 7 bases at V and 6 bases at J, with 19 bases between the two ends. This CDR3 has 14 amino acids. The PCR used 60 Vbeta and 13 Jbeta primers. Method: immunoSEQ multiplex PCR; TCRdb's copy keeps in-frame clones and lacks some. The sample has 55,000 to 90,000 clones; roughly 79% are singletons. This clone was detected only a few times. The antigen is undetermined. Study-level points and caveats: Most TCR sequences were uncommon, yet certain public TCRs appeared in many donors.

The sequence came from a man aged 45-60 years in good health and CMV-seronegative. The material sequenced was PBMCs. The chain carries TRBV19 and TRBJ2-7, with D possibly being TRBD1 (6 bases). CDR3 loop: CASTMGQGIGEQYF. DNA for the CDR3: TGTGCCAGTACGATGGGCCAGGGGATCGGCGAGCAGTACTTC.